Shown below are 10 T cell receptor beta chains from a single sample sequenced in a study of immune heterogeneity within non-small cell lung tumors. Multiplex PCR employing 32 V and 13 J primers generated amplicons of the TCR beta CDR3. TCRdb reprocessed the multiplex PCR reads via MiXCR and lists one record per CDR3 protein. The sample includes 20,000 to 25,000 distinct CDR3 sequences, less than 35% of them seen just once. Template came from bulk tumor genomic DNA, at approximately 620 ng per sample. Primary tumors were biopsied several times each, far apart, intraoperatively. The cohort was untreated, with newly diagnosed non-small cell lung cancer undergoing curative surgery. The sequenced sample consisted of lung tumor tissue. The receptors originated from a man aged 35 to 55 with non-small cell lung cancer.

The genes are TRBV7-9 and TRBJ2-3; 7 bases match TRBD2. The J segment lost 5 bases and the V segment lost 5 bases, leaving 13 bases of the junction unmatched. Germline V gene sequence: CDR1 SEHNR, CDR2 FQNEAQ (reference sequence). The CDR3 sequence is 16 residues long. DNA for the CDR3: TGTGCCAGCAGCCATCCGGGTGCGGGAGAGGTAGATACGCAGTATTTT. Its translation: CASSHPGAGEVDTQYF.

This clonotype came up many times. The DNA for the CDR3 is TGTGCCAGTATAGGAATGGAGGGGGCTTGGACTGAAGCTTTCTTT. Translated, it gives CASIGMEGAWTEAFF. This sequence joins TRBV19 and TRBJ1-1, with 7 positions matching TRBD1. This CDR3 is 15 amino acids long. Trimming took 7 bases from V and 5 from J; bases not matched to a gene: 13. The germline CDR1 and CDR2 sequences are LNHDA and SQIVND (reference sequence).

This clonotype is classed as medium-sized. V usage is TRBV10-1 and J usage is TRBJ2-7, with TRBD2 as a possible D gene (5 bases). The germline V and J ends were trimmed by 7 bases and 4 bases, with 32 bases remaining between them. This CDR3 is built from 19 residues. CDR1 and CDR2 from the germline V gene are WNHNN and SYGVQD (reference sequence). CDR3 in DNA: TGCGCCAGCACAGGCTGCCCTCAGATCGGGATTTCTAAACGATACGAGCAGTACTTC. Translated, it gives CASTGCPQIGISKRYEQYF.

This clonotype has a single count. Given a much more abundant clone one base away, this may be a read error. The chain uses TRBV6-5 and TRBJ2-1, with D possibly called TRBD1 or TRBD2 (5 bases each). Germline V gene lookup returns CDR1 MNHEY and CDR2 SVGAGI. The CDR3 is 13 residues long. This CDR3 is CVSSYIAGGEQFF. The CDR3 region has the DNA TGTGTCAGCAGTTATATCGCTGGGGGTGAGCAGTTCTTC.

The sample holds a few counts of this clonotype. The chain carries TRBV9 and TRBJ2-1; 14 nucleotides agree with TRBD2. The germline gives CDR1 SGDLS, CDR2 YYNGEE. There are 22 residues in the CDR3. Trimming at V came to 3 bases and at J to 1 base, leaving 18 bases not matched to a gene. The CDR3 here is CASSAPFPGLAGEGGSYNEQFF. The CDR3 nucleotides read TGTGCCAGCAGCGCTCCGTTTCCGGGACTAGCGGGAGAGGGAGGGTCCTACAATGAGCAGTTCTTC.

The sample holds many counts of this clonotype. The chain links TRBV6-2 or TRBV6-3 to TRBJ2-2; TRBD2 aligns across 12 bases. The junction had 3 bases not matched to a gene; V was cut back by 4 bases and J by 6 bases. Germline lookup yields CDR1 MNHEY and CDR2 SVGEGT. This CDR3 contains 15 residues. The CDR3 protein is CASSSTSGRAGELFF. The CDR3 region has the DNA TGTGCCAGCAGTTCGACTAGCGGGAGAGCCGGGGAGCTGTTTTTT.

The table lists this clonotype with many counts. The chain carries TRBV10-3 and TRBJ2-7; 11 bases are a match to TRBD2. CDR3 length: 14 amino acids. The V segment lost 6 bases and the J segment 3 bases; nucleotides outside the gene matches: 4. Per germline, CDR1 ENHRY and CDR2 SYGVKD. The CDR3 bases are TGTGCCATCAGGTCGACTAGCGGGATCTACGAGCAGTACTTC. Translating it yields CAIRSTSGIYEQYF.

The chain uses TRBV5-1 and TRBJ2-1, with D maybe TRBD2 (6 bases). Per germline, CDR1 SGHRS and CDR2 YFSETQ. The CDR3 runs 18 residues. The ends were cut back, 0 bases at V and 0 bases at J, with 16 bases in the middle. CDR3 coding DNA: TGCGCCAGCAGCTTGGAAGTCCGGGCGGGATCCTCCTACAATGAGCAGTTCTTC. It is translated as CASSLEVRAGSSYNEQFF.

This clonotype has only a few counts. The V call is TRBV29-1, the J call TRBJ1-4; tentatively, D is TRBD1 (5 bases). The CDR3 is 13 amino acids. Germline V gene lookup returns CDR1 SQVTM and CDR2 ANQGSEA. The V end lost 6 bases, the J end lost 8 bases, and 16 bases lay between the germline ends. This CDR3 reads CSVGRAPGEKLFF. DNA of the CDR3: TGCAGCGTCGGCAGGGCTCCGGGCGAAAAACTGTTTTTT.

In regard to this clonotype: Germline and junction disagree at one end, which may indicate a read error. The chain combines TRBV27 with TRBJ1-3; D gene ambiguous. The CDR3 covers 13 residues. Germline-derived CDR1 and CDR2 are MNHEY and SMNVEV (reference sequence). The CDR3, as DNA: TGTGCCAGCAGCCAGAACTCTGGAAGCACCATATATTTT. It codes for CASSQNSGSTIYF.